This TCR beta chain is from a study of shared clonotypes between healthy human individuals. Clones were read by immunoSEQ multiplex PCR, and TCRdb kept only the in-frame ones, dropping some. This table has approximately 840,000 clones, about 96% appearing once. Germline V gives CDR1 SQVTM, CDR2 ANQGSEA. There are 17 residues in the CDR3. V was pared by 6 bases and J by 2 bases, with 16 bases of the junction left unmatched. Cells designated naive CD8 were CD45RO-negative and were positively selected for CCR7, with terminally differentiated effector memory CD45RA+ cells excluded. The rearrangement joins TRBV29-1 to TRBJ2-3; 8 bases line up with TRBD1. The sequence came from a man aged 25 to 45 in good health. The sample taken for sequencing was naive CD8+ T cells sorted from blood. In DNA form, the CDR3 reads TGCAGCGTCCATTCTTCGGAGACAGGGGTCCTCACAGATACGCAGTATTTT. Protein: CSVHSSETGVLTDTQYF.